The 10 T cell receptor beta chains below come from one sample, sequenced in a study of blood T cell repertoires in COVID-19. Assay used: immunoSEQ multiplex PCR; TCRdb lists only in-frame clones, some missing. Here the sample spans about 200,000 clones, roughly 90% being singletons. Sequencing was carried out using peripheral blood. The origin of the receptors is a man aged 35-49 years with acute or convalescent COVID-19.

In this sample, this clone turned up once. V and J are TRBV2 and TRBJ1-1; possibly TRBD1 for D (6 bases). This CDR3 has 14 residues. V was clipped by 11 bases and J by 0 bases, with 16 bases between them. The germline V gene has CDR1 SNHLY and CDR2 FYNNEI. In DNA form, the CDR3 reads TGTGCCTCCCCACAGGGTACTATGAACACTGAAGCTTTCTTT. Translating it yields CASPQGTMNTEAFF. The full variable domain, completed using reference TRBV2 and TRBJ1-1, is EPEVTQTPSHQVTQMGQEVILRCVPISNHLYFYWYRQILGQKVEFLVSFYNNEISEKSEIFDDQFSVERPDGSNFTLKIRSTKLEDSAMYFCASPQGTMNTEAFFGQGTRLTVV.

J is TRBJ1-1 and V is TRBV5-1; TRBD1 agrees at 9 bases. V lost 4 bases, J lost 4 bases, and 5 bases stayed unmatched. Germline V gene sequence: CDR1 SGHRS, CDR2 YFSETQ. This CDR3 contains 14 residues. DNA of the CDR3: TGCGCCAGCAGCCAACAGGGGGCGATCACTGAAGCTTTCTTT. Encoded protein: CASSQQGAITEAFF.

This rearrangement joins TRBV25-1 to TRBJ1-3; D ambiguous. The V end was cut by 5 bases, the J end by 0 bases, with 11 bases between. CDR1 and CDR2 (germline): MGHDK, SYGVNS. This CDR3 region has 15 residues. The CDR3 is CASSLAGNSGNTIYF. As DNA, the CDR3 is TGTGCCAGCAGTTTGGCGGGGAACTCTGGAAACACCATATATTTT.

CDR3 in DNA: TGTGCCAGCAGCCAAGGCGGTAATCAGCCCCAGCATTTT. Protein sequence: CASSQGGNQPQHF. This chain connects TRBV3-1 (or the pseudogene TRBV3-2) to TRBJ1-5; D unresolved. CDR3 size: 13 residues. The germline gives CDR1 LGHDT, CDR2 YNNKEL (reference sequence). V lost 1 base and J 4 bases, leaving 5 bases between the germline ends.

The chain combines TRBV2 with TRBJ1-1; the D is unclear. Germline lookup yields CDR1 SNHLY and CDR2 FYNNEI. The V and J ends lost 6 bases and 1 base respectively, with 6 bases between them. CDR3 length equals 12 residues. CDR3 DNA: TGTGCCAGCAGGTACAGGAACACTGAAGCTTTCTTT. This gives the protein CASRYRNTEAFF. Based on the CDR3 plus reference TRBV2 and TRBJ1-1, the full variable domain is EPEVTQTPSHQVTQMGQEVILRCVPISNHLYFYWYRQILGQKVEFLVSFYNNEISEKSEIFDDQFSVERPDGSNFTLKIRSTKLEDSAMYFCASRYRNTEAFFGQGTRLTVV.

The chain is built from TRBV11-2 and TRBJ2-3; possibly TRBD2 for D (5 bases). From germline, CDR1 is SGHAT and CDR2 FQNNGV. This CDR3 has 14 residues. The V end lost 3 bases, the J end lost 5 bases, and 12 bases lay between the germline ends. The CDR3 region is CASSLETTIDTQYF. CDR3 DNA: TGTGCCAGCAGCTTGGAGACTACAATAGATACGCAGTATTTT.

The chain uses TRBV3-1 (or the pseudogene TRBV3-2) and TRBJ2-5, with 8 bases aligning to TRBD2. The CDR3 has 18 amino acids. CDR1 is LGHDT, CDR2 YNNKEL, per germline (reference sequence). V was clipped by 5 bases and J by 4 bases; unmatched bases: 18. The CDR3: CASSSQRTGLGGGETQYF. The CDR3 DNA reads TGTGCCAGCAGCTCACAGAGGACGGGACTAGGGGGGGGAGAGACCCAGTACTTC.

The V and J genes are TRBV6-5 and TRBJ2-7, with D tentatively TRBD2 (6 bases). Per germline, CDR1 MNHEY and CDR2 SVGAGI. The length of the CDR3 is 13 residues. With 4 bases removed from V and 2 bases from J, the gap between germline ends came to 9 bases. The CDR3 protein is CASSFRETYEQYF. CDR3 in DNA: TGTGCCAGCAGTTTCCGGGAGACCTACGAGCAGTACTTC.

The rearrangement links TRBV3-1 (or the pseudogene TRBV3-2) to TRBJ2-5, with 8 positions matching TRBD2. The CDR3 covers 16 residues. J gave up 5 bases and V 4 bases, and 12 bases lay outside the gene matches. Germline lookup yields CDR1 LGHDT and CDR2 YNNKEL (reference sequence). This chain's CDR3 is CASSPPYGLAEETQYF. CDR3 sequence (DNA): TGTGCCAGCAGCCCCCCCTACGGACTAGCTGAGGAGACCCAGTACTTC.

V usage is TRBV29-1 and J usage is TRBJ2-1; D possibly corresponds to TRBD1 (5 bases). Trimming shortened V by 1 base and J by 15 bases, and 19 bases separated the two germline ends. Germline-derived CDR1 and CDR2 are SQVTM and ANQGSEA. The CDR3 has 13 residues. CDR3 nucleotides: TGCAGCGTTGAAGTCAGGGCTCAGCGAGTCACGTTCTTC. This sequence encodes CSVEVRAQRVTFF.